The clone carrying this T cell receptor (beta chain) was counted a single time. Its antigen is unidentified. These data are taken from a study of a mutant IDH1 vaccine in newly diagnosed glioma. Study-level background: Earlier treatment was radiotherapy, temozolomide, or both, with most getting both.

Germline values: CDR1 MGHRA, CDR2 YSYEKL. Trimming took 1 base from V and 4 from J, leaving 13 bases between them. There are 15 residues in the CDR3. Noted time point: week 11, during vaccination. One vaccine dose held 300 ug of mutant IDH1 20-mer peptide and came with topical imiquimod. The table came from immunoSEQ multiplex PCR; TCRdb's copy has only in-frame clones and leaves some out. The sample consists of around 57,000 clones, 89% of them appearing once. The source is a man aged 35 to 55 with glioma. The material sequenced was PBMCs, taken from a glioma patient whose treatment included an IDH1 peptide vaccine. The J gene is TRBJ2-5, the V gene TRBV4-1, with D perhaps matching TRBD2 (6 bases). This CDR3 reads CASSQATGLPETQYF. The CDR3 nucleotides are TGCGCCAGCAGCCAAGCCACGGGACTCCCAGAGACCCAGTACTTC.